A few counts support the clone carrying this T cell receptor beta chain. The data derive from a study of metastatic and nonmetastatic thyroid tumors. On the study more broadly: Across peripheral blood and tumor or nodule tissue samples taken from malignant and benign thyroid patients, the repertoires were compared with one another.

V trimming: 5 bases; J trimming: 4 bases; junction bases outside the gene matches: 12. The CDR3 contains 17 residues. Until they underwent thyroid surgery, no patient had received any treatment. Via MiXCR, TCRdb re-called the PCR reads. Of around 34,000 clones listed, about 20% were seen once; the top ten hold approximately 8.1%. Input material: blood. V gene TRBV12-3 or TRBV12-4 combines with J gene TRBJ2-1; 9 positions match TRBD2. The TCR sequence derives from a female donor with papillary thyroid cancer or a benign thyroid nodule (not recorded which). Some clones in this sample may be carry-over from other donors' samples. The CDR3, as DNA: TGTGCCAGCAGTCGCGGTCTAGAGCGGGAGGCGTACAATGAGCAGTTCTTC. Translating it yields CASSRGLEREAYNEQFF.